One sample yielded the 18 T cell receptor beta chains listed below, sequenced in a study of PD-L1 blockade in urothelial cancer. Time point given: pretreatment peripheral blood. TCRdb's table, derived via immunoSEQ multiplex PCR, lists solely in-frame clones and lacks some. The sample records 35,000 to 40,000 clones, around 81% being singletons. The source was PBMCs, collected around atezolizumab (anti-PD-L1) treatment. The receptors come from a man aged 80 or over with urothelial cancer.

The chain carries TRBV2 and TRBJ2-5; TRBD2 agrees at 11 bases. The CDR3 runs 15 residues. The germline CDR1 and CDR2 sequences are SNHLY and FYNNEI. Losses at the gene ends were 7 bases for V and 2 bases for J; bases not matched to a gene: 6. The CDR3, as DNA: TGTGCCAGCATCGCCCGGACTAGCGGGCAAGAGACCCAGTACTTC. Residues: CASIARTSGQETQYF. The complete variable domain, with remaining parts taken from reference TRBV2 and TRBJ2-5, reads EPEVTQTPSHQVTQMGQEVILRCVPISNHLYFYWYRQILGQKVEFLVSFYNNEISEKSEIFDDQFSVERPDGSNFTLKIRSTKLEDSAMYFCASIARTSGQETQYFGPGTRLLVL.

This rearrangement joins TRBV6-6 to TRBJ2-2; 13 positions match TRBD2. From germline, CDR1 is MNHNY and CDR2 SVGAGI (reference sequence). This CDR3 has 16 amino acids. V lost 7 bases to trimming and J lost 6 bases; unmatched junction nucleotides: 8. CDR3 DNA sequence: TGTGCCAGCAATCCTCGGACTAGCGGGAGTCCCGGGGAGCTGTTTTTT. Translation gives CASNPRTSGSPGELFF.

V is TRBV19 and J is TRBJ2-1, with D perhaps matching TRBD1 (6 bases). The CDR3 loop spans 17 amino acids. Deletions cut 3 bases from V and 0 bases from J, with 15 bases between. Germline V gene data show CDR1 as LNHDA and CDR2 as SQIVND (reference sequence). As DNA, the CDR3 is TGTGCCAGTAGTATGACTCAGGGGCCTCACTCCTACAATGAGCAGTTCTTC. Translated: CASSMTQGPHSYNEQFF.

The chain joins TRBV19 to TRBJ1-1; no firm D call. The CDR3 is 11 residues long. The V gene lost 2 bases and the J gene lost 5 bases, with 3 bases spanning the gap. CDR1 is LNHDA, CDR2 SQIVND, per germline (reference sequence). The CDR3 sequence is CASSILTEAFF. CDR3 DNA sequence: TGTGCCAGTAGTATACTGACTGAAGCTTTCTTT.

The chain recombines TRBV10-3 with TRBJ1-2; TRBD1 aligns across 8 bases. CDR1 ENHRY and CDR2 SYGVKD come from the germline V gene. The CDR3 is made up of 14 amino acids. Trimming removed 4 bases from V and 6 bases from J; junction bases left unmatched: 7. CDR3 nucleotides: TGTGCCATCAGTGCAAACAGGGGGGAGGATGGCTACACCTTC. Amino acid sequence: CAISANRGEDGYTF.

V and J are TRBV6-8 and TRBJ2-1, with 14 bases identical to TRBD2. With V trimmed by 5 bases and J by 7 bases, 10 bases remained unmatched. The CDR3 consists of 17 residues. Germline assignment: CDR1 MNHGY and CDR2 SAAAGT. For the CDR3, the DNA is TGTGCCAGCAGTCGATCGGGACTAGCGGGAGTGAAGAATGAGCAGTTCTTC. Its protein is CASSRSGLAGVKNEQFF.

The gene calls are TRBV9 and TRBJ2-2; D gene ambiguous. This CDR3 contains 12 residues. The germline CDR1 and CDR2 sequences are SGDLS and YYNGEE. Trimming took 5 bases from V and 1 from J, leaving 3 bases between them. The DNA for the CDR3 is TGTGCCAGCAGGCGGAACACCGGGGAGCTGTTTTTT. Its protein is CASRRNTGELFF. Full variable domain (outside the CDR3, taken from reference TRBV9 and TRBJ2-2): DSGVTQTPKHLITATGQRVTLRCSPRSGDLSVYWYQQSLDQGLQFLIQYYNGEERAKGNILERFSAQQFPDLHSELNLSSLELGDSALYFCASRRNTGELFFGEGSRLTVL.

V usage is TRBV6-5 and J usage is TRBJ2-3; D might be TRBD1 (5 bases). There are 13 residues in the CDR3. CDR1 is MNHEY, CDR2 SVGAGI, per germline. Between the trimmed V and J ends, which lost 7 bases and 6 bases, there was a span of 14 bases. Written as DNA, the CDR3 is TGTGCCAGCACTGAACCCAAGGGGGATACGCAGTATTTT. Its translation is CASTEPKGDTQYF.

The chain has TRBV5-4 and TRBJ2-7, with 9 bases aligning to TRBD2. Per the germline V gene, CDR1 is SGHNT and CDR2 is YYREEE (reference sequence). This CDR3 comprises 13 residues. The V segment lost 5 bases and the J segment 4 bases; nucleotides outside the gene matches: 4. CDR3 residues: CASSYSGSYEQYF. CDR3 sequence (DNA): TGTGCCAGCAGTTATAGCGGGAGTTACGAGCAGTACTTC.

The V gene is TRBV18, the J gene TRBJ1-3; TRBD1 might be the D (5 bases). CDR3 length equals 17 residues. The germline gives CDR1 KGHSH, CDR2 LQKENI. V lost 4 bases and J 2 bases, leaving 18 bases between the germline ends. CDR3 nucleotide sequence: TGTGCCAGCTCACGGGAGGGGCCAGACTCACCTGGAAACACCATATATTTT. Its translation is CASSREGPDSPGNTIYF.

This chain connects TRBV10-3 to TRBJ2-7, with 9 bases lining up with TRBD1. This CDR3 is 15 amino acids long. V lost 7 bases, J lost 3 bases, and 10 bases stayed unmatched. Germline CDR1 ENHRY, CDR2 SYGVKD. The CDR3 here is CAITPGTGPYYEQYF. In nucleotides, the CDR3 is TGTGCCATCACTCCTGGGACAGGGCCCTACTACGAGCAGTACTTC.

This clone was found a few times. J is TRBJ2-5 and V is TRBV5-4; a weak D match, TRBD2 (6 bases). Germline CDR1 is SGHNT and CDR2 is YYREEE (reference sequence). CDR3 length: 13 amino acids. Trimming took 1 base from V and 5 from J, leaving 9 bases between them. CDR3 amino acids: CASSLISGETQYF. The DNA of the CDR3 is TGTGCCAGCAGCTTGATAAGCGGGGAGACCCAGTACTTC. The complete variable domain, with remaining parts taken from reference TRBV5-4 and TRBJ2-5, reads ETGVTQSPTHLIKTRGQQVTLRCSSQSGHNTVSWYQQALGQGPQFIFQYYREEENGRGNFPPRFSGLQFPNYSSELNVNALELDDSALYLCASSLISGETQYFGPGTRLLVL.

The V gene is TRBV30, the J gene TRBJ1-2; D remains unclear. The V gene lost 1 base and the J gene lost 5 bases, with 8 bases spanning the gap. There are 12 residues in the CDR3. Germline V gene data show CDR1 as GTSNPN and CDR2 as SVGIG (reference sequence). The CDR3 DNA sequence: TGTGCCTGGAGTGGGACTATTTATGGCTACACCTTC. It codes for CAWSGTIYGYTF. The full variable domain, completed using reference TRBV30 and TRBJ1-2, is SQTIHQWPATLVQPVGSPLSLECTVEGTSNPNLYWYRQAAGRGLQLLFYSVGIGQISSEVPQNLSASRPQDRQFILSSKKLLLSDSGFYLCAWSGTIYGYTFGSGTRLTVV.

The chain couples TRBV15 to TRBJ2-7; the match to TRBD1 covers 9 bases. The CDR3 is made up of 15 amino acids. Germline trimming cut 3 bases from V and 1 base from J; bases unmatched to any gene: 4. CDR1 and CDR2 (germline): LNHNV, YYDKDF (reference sequence). The CDR3 spells CATSRAGTGSYEQYF. The DNA for the CDR3 is TGTGCCACCAGCAGGGCCGGGACAGGGTCCTACGAGCAGTACTTC.

J is TRBJ2-1 and V is TRBV18, with 12 nucleotides matching TRBD2. Trimming at V came to 2 bases and at J to 12 bases, leaving 8 bases not matched to a gene. The CDR3 contains 15 residues. Germline V lookup: CDR1 KGHSH, CDR2 LQKENI. The CDR3 reads CASSPGLAGTLLQFF. As DNA, the CDR3 is TGTGCCAGCTCACCAGGACTAGCGGGGACGTTGCTGCAGTTCTTC.

The chain uses TRBV7-9 and TRBJ1-2; 9 bases align to TRBD1. The germline V gene has CDR1 SEHNR and CDR2 FQNEAQ (reference sequence). Trimming cost V 7 bases and J 4 bases; bases outside gene matches: 7. The CDR3 is 14 residues long. The chain's CDR3 is CASTPGQGSYGYTF. The CDR3 bases are TGTGCCAGCACCCCCGGACAGGGGAGCTATGGCTACACCTTC.

The chain couples TRBV7-9 to TRBJ1-4, with 7 bases lining up with TRBD1. This CDR3 has 16 residues. The V gene end was trimmed by 4 bases and the J gene end by 4 bases; junction bases not matched to a gene: 9. Looked up from germline, CDR1 is SEHNR and CDR2 is FQNEAQ (reference sequence). DNA of the CDR3: TGTGCCAGCAGCTCCCCTTTAGGGACAGTTAATGAAAAACTGTTTTTT. Amino acid sequence: CASSSPLGTVNEKLFF.

The chain uses TRBV6-5 and TRBJ1-5; D uncertain. Trimming shortened V by 0 bases and J by 7 bases, and 7 bases separated the two germline ends. Germline-derived CDR1 and CDR2 are MNHEY and SVGAGI. The CDR3 is 13 residues long. The CDR3 loop is CASSYSVQQPQHF. The CDR3 DNA reads TGTGCCAGCAGTTACTCGGTACAGCAGCCCCAGCATTTT.